This T cell receptor beta chain was sequenced for a study of cytomegalovirus exposure and HLA in healthy donors. Study-wide findings and caveats: According to the study, 160 or so TCR beta chains were cytomegalovirus-associated.

V was pared by 5 bases and J by 8 bases, with 23 bases between. The germline V gene has CDR1 MGHRA and CDR2 YSYEKL. This CDR3 is 16 amino acids long. Primers: 60 Vbeta forward and 13 Jbeta reverse. Clones were read by immunoSEQ multiplex PCR, and TCRdb kept only the in-frame ones, dropping some. The sample has about 140,000 clones, 65% to 85% seen once. As to this clone: Its antigen is not identified.

This sequence was found in a young man in good health and CMV-seronegative. The chain employs TRBV4-1 and TRBJ2-3; D possibly corresponds to TRBD2 (5 bases). The sequenced sample consisted of PBMCs. Here the CDR3 reads CASSLTGGLGDFTQYF. CDR3 nucleotides: TGCGCCAGCAGCTTAACCGGCGGGCTAGGCGACTTTACGCAGTATTTT.